This T cell receptor beta chain came from a study of vaccination and CD4 T cells after COVID-19. In the study overall: Overlapping spike pools from SARS-CoV-2 and HCoV-NL63, HCoV-OC43 and HCoV-229E served as culture stimuli.

Documented treatment: roughly ten-day PBMC culture with coronavirus spike peptide pools or control peptides (ViraFEST assay). This CDR3 comprises 13 residues. V was clipped by 4 bases and J by 1 base, with 7 bases between them. Germline V gene sequence: CDR1 ENHRY, CDR2 SYGVKD. Sequenced with the Oncomine TCR Beta short-read assay was DNA taken from cultured CD4+ T cells. In TCRdb, the PCR reads were re-called with MiXCR into one record per CDR3 protein. The sample contains roughly 10,000 distinct CDR3 sequences, 55% of which appear only once. A note on this clonotype: The antigen is not known.

The TCR was taken from a human donor who had recovered from COVID-19. The rearrangement links TRBV10-3 to TRBJ1-1, with a possible D match to TRBD1 (5 bases). The sample was CD4+ T cells from blood, cultured in vitro. This CDR3 reads CAISVQANTEAFF. CDR3 DNA sequence: TGTGCCATCAGTGTACAGGCGAACACTGAAGCTTTCTTT.